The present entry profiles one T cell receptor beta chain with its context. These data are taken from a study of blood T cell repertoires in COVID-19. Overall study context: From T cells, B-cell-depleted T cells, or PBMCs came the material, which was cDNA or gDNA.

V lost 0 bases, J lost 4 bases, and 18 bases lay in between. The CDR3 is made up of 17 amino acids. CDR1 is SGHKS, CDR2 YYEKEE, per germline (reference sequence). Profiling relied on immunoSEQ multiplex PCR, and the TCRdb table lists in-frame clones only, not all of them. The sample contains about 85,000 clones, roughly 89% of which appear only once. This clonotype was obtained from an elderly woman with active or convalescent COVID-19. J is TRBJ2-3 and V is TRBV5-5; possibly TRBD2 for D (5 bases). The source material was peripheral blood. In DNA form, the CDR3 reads TGTGCCAGCAGCTTGGCCTTACCGGGAACGGGCCCAGATACGCAGTATTTT. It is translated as CASSLALPGTGPDTQYF.